The 19 T cell receptor beta chains reported below all come from one sample, sequenced in a study of a mutant IDH1 vaccine in newly diagnosed glioma. These TCRs' antigens remain unknown. Time point noted: week 23, last vaccination. Alongside topical imiquimod, each dose of vaccine comprised 300 ug of mutant IDH1 20-mer peptide. The repertoire was sequenced with immunoSEQ multiplex PCR; TCRdb's copy has only in-frame clones and lacks some. The table lists 40,000 to 45,000 clones, around 84% of them singletons. The material sequenced was PBMCs, taken from a glioma patient whose treatment included an IDH1 peptide vaccine. These receptors came from a woman aged 18-30 years with glioma. Some clones in this sample may be carry-over from other donors' samples.

The rearrangement joins TRBV9 to TRBJ2-1, with 10 bases that match TRBD2. CDR3 length equals 20 residues. V lost 4 bases and J lost 0; bases outside the gene matches: 16. From germline, CDR1 is SGDLS and CDR2 YYNGEE. CDR3 nucleotides: TGTGCCAGCAGCTTTCGAGAGGGGACTAGCGCATGGAGCTCCTACAATGAGCAGTTCTTC. It encodes CASSFREGTSAWSSYNEQFF.

The rearrangement links TRBV5-1 to TRBJ2-3; no definite D call. Trimming cost V 1 base and J 5 bases, with 8 bases left between them. The CDR3 runs 13 residues. Germline CDR1 and CDR2: SGHRS and YFSETQ. The CDR3 DNA reads as TGCGCCAGCAGCTTGTTAACTGAAGATACGCAGTATTTT. Translating it yields CASSLLTEDTQYF.

This clone was detected a few times. The rearrangement uses TRBV5-4 and TRBJ2-7; D gene ambiguous. Looked up from germline, CDR1 is SGHNT and CDR2 is YYREEE (reference sequence). The CDR3 extends over 13 amino acids. Trimming removed 5 bases from V and 3 bases from J, with 12 bases in between. CDR3 in amino acids: CASSWGRSYEQYF. CDR3 bases: TGTGCCAGCAGTTGGGGAAGGAGCTACGAGCAGTACTTC.

To note about this clone: At one of its ends the junction is not consistent with the germline gene, which may arise from a read error. The V gene is TRBV29-1, the J gene TRBJ2-7; 7 bases align to TRBD2. CDR1 SQVTM and CDR2 ANQGSEA come from the germline V gene. The CDR3 loop spans 12 amino acids. Here the CDR3 DNA reads TGCAGCGTAAGGGAGGGCTCCCACGAGCAGTACTTC. As protein: CSVREGSHEQYF.

The chain recombines TRBV19 with TRBJ2-7; 7 nucleotides align to TRBD1. The CDR3 runs 13 residues. Germline CDR1 and CDR2: LNHDA and SQIVND (reference sequence). V shed 8 bases, J shed 5 bases, and the junction held 9 bases outside the gene matches. CDR3 bases: TGTGCCAGTTCGAGGACACAGGGGAACGAGCAGTACTTC. Its protein product is CASSRTQGNEQYF.

In its sample, this clone was seen once. The chain recombines TRBV15 with TRBJ2-5; possibly TRBD1 or TRBD2 for D (6 bases each). The germline V and J ends were trimmed by 1 base and 1 base, with 13 bases remaining between them. Germline CDR1 and CDR2: LNHNV and YYDKDF (reference sequence). The length of the CDR3 is 16 residues. CDR3 region: CATSRGPRGGQETQYF. In DNA form, the CDR3 reads TGTGCCACCAGCAGAGGGCCCAGGGGAGGCCAAGAGACCCAGTACTTC.

The rearrangement links TRBV7-9 to TRBJ1-4, with 7 bases identical to TRBD1. The CDR3 contains 13 residues. The junction had 9 bases not matched to a gene; V was cut back by 5 bases and J by 12 bases. Germline CDR1 SEHNR, CDR2 FQNEAQ (reference sequence). The CDR3, as DNA: TGTGCCAGCAGCATCAACCAGGGGGTTGAACTGTTTTTT. This gives the protein CASSINQGVELFF.

The CDR3: CASSLEVGEDIEFF. DNA of the CDR3: TGTGCCAGCAGCTTAGAGGTGGGTGAGGACATCGAGTTCTTC. The chain combines TRBV7-9 with TRBJ2-1, with a weak D call TRBD1 (5 bases). This CDR3 has 14 amino acids. In germline, CDR1 is SEHNR, CDR2 FQNEAQ (reference sequence). V gave up 1 base and J gave up 14 bases, with 18 bases separating them.

The gene calls are TRBV27 and TRBJ1-2, with a possible D match to TRBD1 (5 bases). This CDR3 has 16 amino acids. V dropped 4 bases and J dropped 2 bases, with 17 bases sitting between them. Looked up from germline, CDR1 is MNHEY and CDR2 is SMNVEV (reference sequence). CDR3 amino acids: CASSSLVQGLNYGYTF. The CDR3 DNA is TGTGCCAGCAGTTCCTTGGTCCAGGGACTAAACTATGGCTACACCTTC.

V is TRBV19 and J is TRBJ1-2; 7 positions agree with TRBD1. The CDR3 is 15 amino acids. The V segment lost 5 bases and the J segment 3 bases; nucleotides outside the gene matches: 9. Looked up from germline, CDR1 is LNHDA and CDR2 is SQIVND (reference sequence). Here the CDR3 reads CASSRGGQLHYGYTF. The CDR3 nucleotides are TGTGCCAGTAGTCGGGGGGGACAGCTACACTATGGCTACACCTTC.

V and J are TRBV4-2 and TRBJ1-2; TRBD1 is a possible D gene (5 bases). With 3 bases removed from V and 8 bases from J, the gap between germline ends came to 25 bases. The CDR3 is 17 amino acids. Germline CDR1 reads LGHNA; CDR2 reads YNFKEQ. The CDR3 bases are TGTGCCAGCAGCCAGGGGGGTGTATCAGGAAGCTTGAGCGGCTACACCTTC. As protein: CASSQGGVSGSLSGYTF.

V gene TRBV15 combines with J gene TRBJ2-1; perhaps TRBD2 as D (7 bases). The CDR3 is 17 residues long. In germline, CDR1 is LNHNV, CDR2 YYDKDF (reference sequence). V gave up 0 bases and J gave up 1 base, with 13 bases separating them. Written as DNA, the CDR3 is TGTGCCACCAGCAGAGATTTAGGGGGGGGTTCCTACAATGAGCAGTTCTTC. As protein: CATSRDLGGGSYNEQFF.

V gene TRBV15 combines with J gene TRBJ2-3; possibly TRBD2 for D (5 bases). The CDR3 has 13 residues. Trimming took 4 bases from V and 2 from J, leaving 7 bases between them. Germline V gene sequence: CDR1 LNHNV, CDR2 YYDKDF (reference sequence). The CDR3 DNA reads as TGTGCCACCAGCAAGGGAGCCACAGATACGCAGTATTTT. The encoded protein is CATSKGATDTQYF.

This rearrangement joins TRBV7-9 to TRBJ2-2; D is ambiguous. CDR1 is SEHNR, CDR2 FQNEAQ, per germline (reference sequence). Trimming stripped 1 base from V and 5 bases from J, with 5 bases between. The CDR3 consists of 13 residues. The CDR3 nucleotides are TGTGCCAGCAGCTTAGTGCCTACCGGGGAGCTGTTTTTT. Residues: CASSLVPTGELFF.

The V gene is TRBV5-4, the J gene TRBJ2-1; 13 bases are a match to TRBD2. Germline V gene data show CDR1 as SGHNT and CDR2 as YYREEE (reference sequence). The CDR3 is 19 amino acids. J gave up 0 bases and V 0 bases, and 6 bases lay outside the gene matches. This chain's CDR3 is CASSLGLAGGLSSYNEQFF. The CDR3 DNA follows: TGTGCCAGCAGCTTGGGACTAGCGGGGGGCCTAAGCTCCTACAATGAGCAGTTCTTC. The full variable domain, with the rest looked up from reference TRBV5-4 and TRBJ2-1, is ETGVTQSPTHLIKTRGQQVTLRCSSQSGHNTVSWYQQALGQGPQFIFQYYREEENGRGNFPPRFSGLQFPNYSSELNVNALELDDSALYLCASSLGLAGGLSSYNEQFFGPGTRLTVL.

The chain combines TRBV5-6 with TRBJ2-5; possible D gene TRBD2, 6 bases. The germline V and J ends were trimmed by 5 bases and 2 bases, with 16 bases remaining between them. CDR3 length equals 15 residues. Per germline, CDR1 SGHDT and CDR2 YYEEEE. The CDR3 here is CASRKRLGAQETQYF. As DNA, the CDR3 is TGTGCCAGCAGAAAAAGACTAGGGGCACAAGAGACCCAGTACTTC.

The rearrangement links TRBV5-1 to TRBJ1-2, with D possibly being TRBD1 (5 bases). Germline values: CDR1 SGHRS, CDR2 YFSETQ. The CDR3 is made up of 15 amino acids. V was trimmed by 0 bases and J by 4 bases, leaving 13 bases between them. The CDR3 DNA sequence: TGCGCCAGCAGCTTGGCCGGCGACAGCCGCTATGGCTACACCTTC. Protein sequence: CASSLAGDSRYGYTF.

The rearrangement uses TRBV6-4 and TRBJ2-3; 9 bases fit TRBD2. CDR1 MRHNA and CDR2 SNTAGT come from the germline V gene. Trimming cost V 0 bases and J 6 bases; bases outside gene matches: 4. The CDR3 extends over 15 amino acids. CDR3 amino acids: CASSDSAGGLDTQYF. Written as DNA, the CDR3 is TGTGCCAGCAGTGACTCGGCGGGGGGGCTGGATACGCAGTATTTT.

J is TRBJ1-4 and V is TRBV4-1; D gene ambiguous. CDR1 is MGHRA and CDR2 is YSYEKL in the germline V gene. Trimming left V 6 bases short and J 4 bases short, with 15 bases between. CDR3 length: 15 residues. CDR3 in amino acids: CASSSGRENNEKLFF. CDR3 nucleotides: TGCGCCAGCAGTTCTGGACGGGAGAATAATGAAAAACTGTTTTTT.